A single sample is the source of the 8 T cell receptor beta chains below, sequenced in a study of shared clonotypes between healthy human individuals. Using immunoSEQ multiplex PCR, the repertoire was profiled, and TCRdb retains in-frame clones only, with some absent. The repertoire includes 400,000 to 600,000 clones, 75% to 80% of them detected once, and around 12% sits in the top ten. The sample comprised PBMCs. These receptors were taken from a woman aged 40 to 55 in good health. Some clones in this sample may be carry-over from other donors' samples.

The chain employs TRBV6-4 and TRBJ2-2; D might be TRBD1 or TRBD2, each matching 6 bases. The CDR3 loop spans 16 amino acids. V shed 0 bases and J shed 3 bases, with 11 bases lying between them. Germline values: CDR1 MRHNA, CDR2 SNTAGT. The CDR3, as DNA: TGTGCCAGCAGTGACTCGCGGGACACAGACACCGGGGAGCTGTTTTTT. Translating gives CASSDSRDTDTGELFF.

CDR3 sequence reads: CASSLISDNEQFF. In DNA form, the CDR3 reads TGTGCCAGCAGCTTGATCAGCGACAATGAGCAGTTCTTC. The rearrangement links TRBV7-3 to TRBJ2-1, with unresolved D. This CDR3 contains 13 residues. CDR1 and CDR2 (germline): SGHTA, FQGTGA. Deletions cut 3 bases from V and 5 bases from J, with 8 bases between. Using reference TRBV7-3 and TRBJ2-1 for the parts outside the CDR3, the full variable domain is GAGVSQTPSNKVTEKGKYVELRCDPISGHTALYWYRQSLGQGPEFLIYFQGTGAADDSGLPNDRFFAVRPEGSVSTLKIQRTERGDSAVYLCASSLISDNEQFFGPGTRLTVL.

Worth noting for this clone: Other DNA sequences in the sample encode the same CDR3. The CDR3 nucleotides are TGTGCCAGCAGCTTGAGTCGGGGTGGCAATCAGCCCCAGCATTTT. Encoded protein: CASSLSRGGNQPQHF. The chain links TRBV5-8 to TRBJ1-5; D gene uncertain. Germline V gene sequence: CDR1 SGHTS, CDR2 YDEGEE. This CDR3 region has 15 residues. The V end lost 1 base, the J end lost 2 bases, and 10 bases lay between the germline ends.

The sample holds one count of this clone. The rearrangement links TRBV5-1 to TRBJ1-5; tentatively, D is TRBD1 (5 bases). This CDR3 is built from 15 residues. The germline CDR1 and CDR2 sequences are SGHRS and YFSETQ. V gave up 3 bases and J gave up 2 bases, with 12 bases separating them. CDR3 bases: TGCGCCAGCAGCTCAGGTGCGGGGGGCAATCAGCCCCAGCATTTT. Its protein is CASSSGAGGNQPQHF.

V gene TRBV28 combines with J gene TRBJ1-2; the match to TRBD1 covers 9 bases. Germline V gene sequence: CDR1 MDHEN, CDR2 SYDVKM. The CDR3 is made up of 11 amino acids. The ends lost 7 bases at V and 8 bases at J; junction bases unmatched: 2. The CDR3 DNA reads as TGTGCCAGCACGGACAGGGGAGGCTACACCTTC. Its translation is CASTDRGGYTF.

CDR3 protein: CASSPPDNTDTQYF. CDR3 coding DNA: TGTGCCAGCTCACCACCGGACAACACAGATACGCAGTATTTT. The chain carries TRBV18 and TRBJ2-3; D is possibly TRBD1 (5 bases). There are 14 residues in the CDR3. The germline V gene encodes CDR1 KGHSH and CDR2 LQKENI. Trimming left V 0 bases short and J 2 bases short, with 6 bases between.

In the case of this clone: The sample carries other DNA sequences with the same CDR3. The chain combines TRBV11-2 with TRBJ2-5; D unresolved. The V gene's germline CDR1 is SGHAT and CDR2 FQNNGV. The CDR3 has 11 residues. V shed 2 bases and J shed 2 bases, with 0 bases lying between them. DNA for the CDR3: TGTGCCAGCAGCTTACAAGAGACCCAGTACTTC. It specifies CASSLQETQYF.

The rearrangement uses TRBV14 and TRBJ2-1, with 11 bases fitting TRBD2. Per the germline V gene, CDR1 is SGHDN and CDR2 is FVKESK. This CDR3 has 19 amino acids. The junction had 17 bases not matched to a gene; V was cut back by 5 bases and J by 5 bases. CDR3 protein: CASSITRTSGRKKDNEQFF. The CDR3, as DNA: TGTGCCAGCAGCATAACCCGGACTAGCGGGCGAAAAAAGGACAATGAGCAGTTCTTC.